The clone carrying this T cell receptor beta chain was observed at least ten times. The antigen is unknown. Naive CD8 T cells were FACS-sorted by CD8+CD4-CCR7+CD45RA+ markers. TCRdb analysed the PCR reads with MiXCR anew, one entry per CDR3 protein. Of just over 40,000 distinct CDR3 sequences detected, around 20% appear once; the ten largest clones hold more than 6%. This record comes from a study of molecular identifiers for immune sequencing clone quantification. Study-wide background: Replicate RNA from roughly 20,000 or 100,000 naive CD8 T cells formed five aliquots; four were sequenced.

Whole-study results and caveats: In naive cells, under 1% of molecules belonged to clones above 20 RNA copies, against over 97% in effector cells. Sharing of a barcode by identical TCR molecules could cause highly expanded clone sizes to be underestimated.

Sequencing was done on a sample of naive CD8+ T cells from blood, with Jurkat cell RNA spiked in. The subset denotes: FACS-sorted CD8+CD4-CCR7+CD45RA+ naive T cells. The receptor's source is a human donor in good health. Some libraries in this study had Jurkat cell RNA spiked in.

The DNA of the CDR3 is TGTGCCAGCAGAGAAACCGGGACTAGCGGGAGGGCCACGTTATACGAGCAGTACTTC. It encodes CASRETGTSGRATLYEQYF. This rearrangement joins TRBV25-1 to TRBJ2-7, with TRBD2 matching over 16 bases. CDR1 is MGHDK, CDR2 SYGVNS, per germline. This CDR3 comprises 19 residues. The junction had 15 bases not matched to a gene; V was cut back by 6 bases and J by 4 bases.